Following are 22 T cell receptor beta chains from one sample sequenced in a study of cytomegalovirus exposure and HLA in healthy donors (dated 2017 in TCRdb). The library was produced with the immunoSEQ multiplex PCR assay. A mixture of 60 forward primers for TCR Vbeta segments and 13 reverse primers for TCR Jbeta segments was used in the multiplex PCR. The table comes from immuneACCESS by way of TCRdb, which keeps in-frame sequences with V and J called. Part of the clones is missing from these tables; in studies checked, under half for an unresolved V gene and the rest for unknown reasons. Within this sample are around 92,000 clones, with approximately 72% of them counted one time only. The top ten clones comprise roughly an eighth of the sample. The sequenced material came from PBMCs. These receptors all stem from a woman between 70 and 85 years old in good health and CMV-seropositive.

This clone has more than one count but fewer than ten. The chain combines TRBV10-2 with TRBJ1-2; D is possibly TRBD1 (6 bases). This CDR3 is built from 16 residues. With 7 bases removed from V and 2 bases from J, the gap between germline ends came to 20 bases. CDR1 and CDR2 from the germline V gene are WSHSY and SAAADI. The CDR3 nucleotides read TGCGCCAGCATGGGGGCTCTTGGGGAGAAAAACTATGGCTACACCTTC. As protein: CASMGALGEKNYGYTF.

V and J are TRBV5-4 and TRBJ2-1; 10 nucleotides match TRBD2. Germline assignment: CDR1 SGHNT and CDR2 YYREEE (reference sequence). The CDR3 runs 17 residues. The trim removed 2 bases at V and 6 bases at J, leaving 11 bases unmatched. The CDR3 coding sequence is TGTGCCAGCAGCTTCGACCTGGGACTAGCGAGAGGCAATGAGCAGTTCTTC. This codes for CASSFDLGLARGNEQFF.

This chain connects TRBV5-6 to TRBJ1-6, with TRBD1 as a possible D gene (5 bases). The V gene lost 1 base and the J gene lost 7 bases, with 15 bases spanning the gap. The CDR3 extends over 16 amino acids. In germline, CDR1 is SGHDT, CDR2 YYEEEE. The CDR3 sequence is CASSLWATVSNSPLHF. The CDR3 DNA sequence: TGTGCCAGCAGCTTGTGGGCGACAGTTTCAAATTCACCCCTCCACTTT.

The CDR3, as DNA: TGTGCCAGCAGCGAGGCTAACGTGGACAATGAGCAGTTCTTC. Translating it yields CASSEANVDNEQFF. The chain uses TRBV2 and TRBJ2-1; no definite D call. The germline CDR1 and CDR2 sequences are SNHLY and FYNNEI. V was trimmed by 6 bases and J by 5 bases, leaving 14 bases between them. The CDR3 is made up of 14 amino acids.

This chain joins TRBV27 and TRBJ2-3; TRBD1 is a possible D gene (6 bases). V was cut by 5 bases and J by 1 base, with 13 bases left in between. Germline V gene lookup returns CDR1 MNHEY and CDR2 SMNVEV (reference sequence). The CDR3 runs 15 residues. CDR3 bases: TGTGCCAGCAGTAGAAAACAGGGTGGCACAGATACGCAGTATTTT. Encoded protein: CASSRKQGGTDTQYF.

CDR3 in DNA: TGTGCCAGCAGCTGGGCCGGCTACAATGAGCAGTTCTTC. Protein product: CASSWAGYNEQFF. This chain links TRBV2 with TRBJ2-1, with D unresolved. V was pared by 6 bases and J by 3 bases, with 9 bases between. There are 13 residues in the CDR3. The V gene's germline CDR1 is SNHLY and CDR2 FYNNEI. The entire variable domain, with the rest obtained from reference TRBV2 and TRBJ2-1, is as follows: EPEVTQTPSHQVTQMGQEVILRCVPISNHLYFYWYRQILGQKVEFLVSFYNNEISEKSEIFDDQFSVERPDGSNFTLKIRSTKLEDSAMYFCASSWAGYNEQFFGPGTRLTVL.

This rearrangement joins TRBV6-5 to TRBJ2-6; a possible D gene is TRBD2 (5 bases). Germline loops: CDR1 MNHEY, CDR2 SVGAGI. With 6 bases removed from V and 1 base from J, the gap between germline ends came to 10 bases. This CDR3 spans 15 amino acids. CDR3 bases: TGTGCCAGCAGGGACTTCGTATCTGGGGCCAACGTCCTGACTTTC. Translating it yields CASRDFVSGANVLTF.

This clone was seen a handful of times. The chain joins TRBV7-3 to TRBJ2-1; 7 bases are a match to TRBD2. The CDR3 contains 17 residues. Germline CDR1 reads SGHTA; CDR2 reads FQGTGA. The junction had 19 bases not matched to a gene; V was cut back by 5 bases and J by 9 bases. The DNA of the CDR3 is TGTGCCAGCAGCCAGGGCCCCCGCGGGAGTGGTTTTAGTGAGCAGTTCTTC. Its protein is CASSQGPRGSGFSEQFF.

The CDR3 nucleotides read TGTGCCAGCAGCTCCCAAGGAGGGAGTCGTGGGGCCAACGTCCTGACTTTC. Its protein is CASSSQGGSRGANVLTF. This sequence joins TRBV7-2 and TRBJ2-6; maybe TRBD2 (6 bases). V lost 4 bases, J lost 3 bases, and 16 bases lay in between. Germline V gene data show CDR1 as SGHTA and CDR2 as FQGNSA. The CDR3 spans 17 residues.

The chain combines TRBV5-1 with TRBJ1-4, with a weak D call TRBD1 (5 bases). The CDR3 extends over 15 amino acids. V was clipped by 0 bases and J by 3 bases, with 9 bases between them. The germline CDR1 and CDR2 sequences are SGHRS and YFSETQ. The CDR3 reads CASSLALTANEKLFF. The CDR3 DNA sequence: TGCGCCAGCAGCTTGGCCCTGACAGCTAATGAAAAACTGTTTTTT.

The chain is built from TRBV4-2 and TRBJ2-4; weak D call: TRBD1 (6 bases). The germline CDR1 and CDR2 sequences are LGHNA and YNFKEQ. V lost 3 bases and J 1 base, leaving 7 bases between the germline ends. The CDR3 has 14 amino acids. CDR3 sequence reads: CASSQQGAKNIQYF. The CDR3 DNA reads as TGTGCCAGCAGCCAGCAGGGGGCCAAAAACATTCAGTACTTC.

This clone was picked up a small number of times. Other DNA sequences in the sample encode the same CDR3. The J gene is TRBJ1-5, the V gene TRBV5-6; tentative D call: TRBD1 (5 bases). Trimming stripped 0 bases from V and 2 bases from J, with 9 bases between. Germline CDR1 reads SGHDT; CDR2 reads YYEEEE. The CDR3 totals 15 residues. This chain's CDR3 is CASSLAGGGNQPQHF. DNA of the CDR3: TGTGCCAGCAGCTTGGCCGGGGGTGGCAATCAGCCCCAGCATTTT.

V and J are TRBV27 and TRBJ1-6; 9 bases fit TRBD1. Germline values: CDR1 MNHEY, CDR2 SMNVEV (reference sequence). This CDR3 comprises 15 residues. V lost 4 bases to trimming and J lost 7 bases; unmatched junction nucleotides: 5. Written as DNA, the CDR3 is TGTGCCAGCAGTTCGGACAGGGGACCGAATTCACCCCTCCACTTT. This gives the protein CASSSDRGPNSPLHF.

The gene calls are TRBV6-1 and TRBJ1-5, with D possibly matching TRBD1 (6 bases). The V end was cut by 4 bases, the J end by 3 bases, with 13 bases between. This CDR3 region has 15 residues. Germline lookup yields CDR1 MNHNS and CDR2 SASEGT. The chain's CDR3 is CASSGGGLTNQPQHF. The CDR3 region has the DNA TGTGCCAGCAGTGGGGGGGGGCTAACCAATCAGCCCCAGCATTTT.

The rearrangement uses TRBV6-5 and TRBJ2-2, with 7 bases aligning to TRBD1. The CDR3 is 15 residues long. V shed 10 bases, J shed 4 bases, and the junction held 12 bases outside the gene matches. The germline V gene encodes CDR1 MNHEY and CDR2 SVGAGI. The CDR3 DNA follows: TGTGCCACCACCCCTCAGGGACAGATCACCGGGGAGCTGTTTTTT. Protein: CATTPQGQITGELFF.

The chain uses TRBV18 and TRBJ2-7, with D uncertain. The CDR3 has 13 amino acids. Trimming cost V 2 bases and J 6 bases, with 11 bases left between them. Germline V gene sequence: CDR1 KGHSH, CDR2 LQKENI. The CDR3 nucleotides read TGTGCCAGCTCACCAGTAACCTCCGGCGAGCAGTACTTC. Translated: CASSPVTSGEQYF.

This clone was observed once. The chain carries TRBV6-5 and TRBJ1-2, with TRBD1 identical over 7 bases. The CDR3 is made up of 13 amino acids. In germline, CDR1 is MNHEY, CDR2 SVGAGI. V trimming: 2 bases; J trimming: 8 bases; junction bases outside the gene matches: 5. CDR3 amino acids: CASSYEGAGGYTF. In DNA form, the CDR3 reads TGTGCCAGCAGTTACGAGGGGGCGGGAGGCTACACCTTC.

CDR3 in amino acids: CASSLALAGYEQYF. DNA for the CDR3: TGTGCCAGCAGCTTAGCACTCGCTGGCTACGAGCAGTACTTC. V usage is TRBV7-2 and J usage is TRBJ2-7; D is unresolved. The CDR3 spans 14 residues. Trimming pared 0 bases from V and 3 bases from J, leaving 9 bases between. Germline-derived CDR1 and CDR2 are SGHTA and FQGNSA.

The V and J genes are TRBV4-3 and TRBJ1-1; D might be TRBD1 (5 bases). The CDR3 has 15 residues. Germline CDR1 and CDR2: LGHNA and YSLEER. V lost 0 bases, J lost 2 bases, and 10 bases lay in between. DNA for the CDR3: TGCGCCAGCAGCCAAGATAGTACAGGCAACACTGAAGCTTTCTTT. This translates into CASSQDSTGNTEAFF.

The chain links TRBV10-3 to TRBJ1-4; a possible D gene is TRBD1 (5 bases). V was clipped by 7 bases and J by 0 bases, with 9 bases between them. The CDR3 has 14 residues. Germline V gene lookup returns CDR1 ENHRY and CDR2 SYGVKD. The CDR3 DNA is TGTGCCATCAAAGACAGCACAACTAATGAAAAACTGTTTTTT. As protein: CAIKDSTTNEKLFF.

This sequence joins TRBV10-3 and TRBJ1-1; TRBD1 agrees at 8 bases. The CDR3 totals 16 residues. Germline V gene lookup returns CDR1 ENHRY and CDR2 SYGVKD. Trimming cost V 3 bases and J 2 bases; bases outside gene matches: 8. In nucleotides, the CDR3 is TGTGCCATCAGTGAATCTGGACAGGGTCTAAACACTGAAGCTTTCTTT. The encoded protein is CAISESGQGLNTEAFF.

CDR3 bases: TGTGCCAGCAGTGTGCCTAGCGGGCCCCCCGAGGGAACAGATACGCAGTATTTT. Translating gives CASSVPSGPPEGTDTQYF. V gene TRBV25-1 combines with J gene TRBJ2-3, with 8 positions matching TRBD2. V lost 4 bases, J lost 3 bases, and 15 bases stayed unmatched. Germline V gene data show CDR1 as MGHDK and CDR2 as SYGVNS. The CDR3 runs 18 residues.